Listed here are 15 T cell receptor beta chains from one sample, sequenced in a study of blood T cell repertoires in COVID-19. TCRdb keeps only in-frame clones here, not all; method: immunoSEQ multiplex PCR. The sample lists 150,000 to 200,000 clones, roughly 90% occurring once. The sample comprised PBMCs or T cells enriched from blood (not recorded which). These receptors came from a woman in her 50s who had recovered from COVID-19.

This clone was counted a few times. This chain links TRBV5-5 with TRBJ1-5; 8 positions match TRBD1. The CDR3 spans 14 residues. The V segment lost 0 bases and the J segment 7 bases; nucleotides outside the gene matches: 3. Germline CDR1 reads SGHKS; CDR2 reads YYEKEE (reference sequence). The CDR3, as DNA: TGTGCCAGCAGCTTGGGACAGGGGAAGCAGCCCCAGCATTTT. It is translated as CASSLGQGKQPQHF.

The chain uses TRBV6-2 or TRBV6-3 and TRBJ1-1; TRBD1 matches at 9 bases. The CDR3 runs to 16 residues. Germline trimming cut 4 bases from V and 5 bases from J; bases unmatched to any gene: 11. The germline V gene has CDR1 MNHEY and CDR2 SVGEGT. The CDR3 DNA follows: TGTGCCAGCAGTTCCACTCCCGGGACAGGGCAAACTGAAGCTTTCTTT. Translated: CASSSTPGTGQTEAFF.

In this sample, this clone turned up a few times. V usage is TRBV4-3 and J usage is TRBJ2-1; D is ambiguous. Per the germline V gene, CDR1 is LGHNA and CDR2 is YSLEER. Between the trimmed V and J ends, which lost 1 base and 0 bases, there was a span of 10 bases. The CDR3 runs to 16 residues. CDR3 in DNA: TGCGCCAGCAGCCAAGCGGCCCGGAGCTCCTACAATGAGCAGTTCTTC. Translating it yields CASSQAARSSYNEQFF.

This clone showed up just once. The V gene is TRBV6-2 or TRBV6-3, the J gene TRBJ1-5; 9 bases agree with TRBD1. The CDR3 is made up of 18 amino acids. Germline trimming cut 0 bases from V and 3 bases from J; bases unmatched to any gene: 9. Germline V gene data show CDR1 as MNHEY and CDR2 as SVGEGT. Written as DNA, the CDR3 is TGTGCCAGCAGTTACTCGTCGGGACAGGGAGCCTTCAATCAGCCCCAGCATTTT. It translates to CASSYSSGQGAFNQPQHF.

This clone appeared once. The chain links TRBV7-2 to TRBJ2-5, with TRBD1 matching over 9 bases. The CDR3 has 19 amino acids. The J segment lost 7 bases and the V segment lost 3 bases, leaving 21 bases of the junction unmatched. Per the germline V gene, CDR1 is SGHTA and CDR2 is FQGNSA. CDR3 loop: CASSFTPGQGARGLGTQYF. The CDR3 nucleotides read TGTGCCAGCAGCTTCACACCGGGACAGGGCGCTCGGGGGCTGGGGACCCAGTACTTC.

J is TRBJ1-4 and V is TRBV29-1; 7 bases map to TRBD1. J lost 8 bases, V lost 4 bases, and 10 bases had no gene match. CDR1 SQVTM and CDR2 ANQGSEA come from the germline V gene. The CDR3 has 14 amino acids. The DNA for the CDR3 is TGCAGCGTTGGAGATAAGGGGGCGCAGGAAAAACTGTTTTTT. Translated: CSVGDKGAQEKLFF.

V is TRBV7-2 and J is TRBJ2-6, with 9 nucleotides matching TRBD1. The germline V gene has CDR1 SGHTA and CDR2 FQGNSA. The length of the CDR3 is 16 residues. V lost 5 bases, J lost 2 bases, and 4 bases stayed unmatched. For the CDR3, the DNA is TGTGCCAGCAGCATTGGGACAGGGACTGGGGCCAACGTCCTGACTTTC. Translation gives CASSIGTGTGANVLTF.

The chain carries TRBV29-1 and TRBJ1-1; D gene unclear. CDR1 SQVTM and CDR2 ANQGSEA come from the germline V gene. Trimming cost V 6 bases and J 7 bases, with 9 bases left between them. This CDR3 has 10 residues. DNA of the CDR3: TGCAGCGTCGAGGTCGGTGAAGCTTTCTTT. It yields the protein CSVEVGEAFF.

The chain has TRBV3-1 (or the pseudogene TRBV3-2) and TRBJ2-5, with D perhaps TRBD2 (7 bases). V dropped 4 bases and J dropped 4 bases, with 16 bases sitting between them. This CDR3 has 15 residues. Germline CDR1 and CDR2: LGHDT and YNNKEL (reference sequence). The CDR3 region is CASSLGGRGAETQYF. Here the CDR3 DNA reads TGTGCCAGCAGCCTCGGGGGGCGAGGGGCAGAGACCCAGTACTTC.

The chain employs TRBV7-2 and TRBJ1-6, with D unresolved. The germline CDR1 and CDR2 sequences are SGHTA and FQGNSA. CDR3 length: 15 amino acids. Trimming removed 1 base from V and 10 bases from J, with 14 bases in between. CDR3 amino acids: CASSLGPGVESPLHF. The DNA for the CDR3 is TGTGCCAGCAGCTTAGGCCCCGGGGTCGAGTCACCCCTCCACTTT.

The rearrangement joins TRBV9 to TRBJ2-2; D gene ambiguous. The germline gives CDR1 SGDLS, CDR2 YYNGEE. CDR3 length equals 14 residues. V was clipped by 0 bases and J by 3 bases, with 6 bases between them. The CDR3 DNA is TGTGCCAGCAGCGTAGTCGAGGACACCGGGGAGCTGTTTTTT. It encodes CASSVVEDTGELFF.

The chain uses TRBV2 and TRBJ2-3; a weak D match, TRBD1 (6 bases). This CDR3 is 14 amino acids long. The germline gives CDR1 SNHLY, CDR2 FYNNEI. The germline V and J ends were trimmed by 5 bases and 6 bases, with 15 bases remaining between them. The CDR3 is CASSLGQRKDTQYF. The CDR3 DNA sequence: TGTGCCAGCAGTTTGGGACAAAGGAAGGATACGCAGTATTTT.

The J gene is TRBJ2-1, the V gene TRBV4-1; the D gene is possibly TRBD2 (7 bases). There are 16 residues in the CDR3. The V and J ends lost 1 base and 5 bases respectively, with 15 bases between them. Germline V gives CDR1 MGHRA, CDR2 YSYEKL. CDR3: CASSQGGLAEHNEQFF. DNA for the CDR3: TGCGCCAGCAGCCAAGGGGGGCTAGCGGAACACAATGAGCAGTTCTTC.

The CDR3 DNA follows: TGTGCCAGCAGCCAAGATCGGACAGGGGTGGGGGTTCATCAGCCCCAGCATTTT. Translation gives CASSQDRTGVGVHQPQHF. V is TRBV3-1 (or the pseudogene TRBV3-2) and J is TRBJ1-5; TRBD1 matches 9 bases. With 0 bases clipped from V and 5 bases from J, the junction kept 11 bases outside the gene matches. The germline CDR1 and CDR2 sequences are LGHDT and YNNKEL (reference sequence). The CDR3 covers 18 residues.

The rearrangement uses TRBV12-3 or TRBV12-4 and TRBJ2-7, with 9 positions matching TRBD1. After removal of 6 bases from V and 5 bases from J, the junction contained 5 bases not matched to a gene. This CDR3 region has 13 residues. CDR3 residues: CASRGQGIHEQYF. The CDR3 DNA sequence: TGTGCCAGCAGGGGACAGGGTATCCACGAGCAGTACTTC.